This T cell receptor beta chain came from a study of T cells in Graves' hyperthyroidism and ophthalmopathy (dated by TCRdb to about 2019). Concerning the study at large: Peripheral blood was collected at initial diagnosis, before any treatment. To identify TCR V-J signatures that set the groups apart, the researchers used a discovery cohort of 100 or so patients, made up of about 44 with Graves' ophthalmopathy and around 58 with stable Graves' hyperthyroidism. Prospective prediction of ophthalmopathy was tested in an independent validation cohort consisting of roughly 19 hyperthyroidism patients and around 16 patients who later progressed to ophthalmopathy. The 100 discovery patients were randomly split 7:3 into training and test sets. Thyroid tissue and blood T-cell repertoires from more than 5 Graves' hyperthyroidism patients were also compared in the study. Once sampling was done, hyperthyroidism patients were given methimazole at a starting dose of 30 mg daily, whereas ophthalmopathy patients were given high-dose intravenous methylprednisolone. TCR Vbeta CDR3 sequencing of approximately 140 peripheral blood samples (roughly 41 ophthalmopathy, 75 hyperthyroidism and about 17 progressor patients) is reported in the paper.

The germline V gene gives CDR1 as MDHEN and CDR2 as SYDVKM. V loses 7 bases of germline sequence and J loses 6 bases, and the interval between the two ends is 18 bases. The CDR3, cysteine through phenylalanine, is 15 amino acids long. The read is trimmed to its CDR3 DNA, 45 bases read in frame from base 1. Ophthalmopathy patients had moderately to severely active disease, Clinical Activity Score of at least 3, NOSPECS grade of at least 4, and duration under 3 months. Any patient with an uncontrolled infection, another autoimmune disease, pregnancy or lactation was excluded. Diagnoses relied on clinical symptoms, serum thyroxine and TRAb, thyroid ultrasound and orbital computed tomography. PBMCs were isolated from 7.5 to 10 ml of fresh peripheral blood by Ficoll-Paque density gradient centrifugation. Trizol reagent was used to extract total RNA, and RNA quality was then checked on an Agilent 2100 Bioanalyzer.

What the work shows at the level of the full study, not this receptor alone: Most expanded thyroid clonotypes (frequency above 0.001) were also found in blood, which suggests that blood repertoires may mirror thyroid immune responses. No statistical method was used to set the sample size in advance, and investigators knew the group allocation. In cross-validation, a model built on a 13 V-J signature told ophthalmopathy apart from stable hyperthyroidism with 87.88% sensitivity and around 81% specificity, and in testing the same model reached 80%/75%. In validation, progression to ophthalmopathy was predicted by the model with 70.59% sensitivity and 72.22% specificity, a median of roughly six months before onset.

In its sample, this clonotype was seen many times. Its antigen has not been determined. Per-base quality was not reported, and no clone a single base away is much larger than it. The TCR beta CDR3 regions were amplified from the RNA transcripts. The TCR CDR3 was subjected to a first round of RT-PCR using the HTBI primer set and the Qiagen OneStep RT-PCR kit. Libraries were constructed in a second round of multiplex PCR, after which size selection and purification were performed. Sequencing of the libraries was done on an Illumina HiSeq2000 using paired-end 100 bp reads. Per the original workflow: SOAPnuke was used to process the raw data, throwing out any read that contained adapters or uncalled bases, had a mean Phred below 15, or lacked an exact constant-primer or identifier match. COPE v1.2.5 was used to merge high-quality paired reads, and clonotypes were defined as unique nucleotide sequences. MiTCR v1.1 was used to align clonotypes to the IMGT TRBV, TRBD and TRBJ reference segments. Analysis was restricted to V-J combinations with a frequency above 0.0001, which covered 99.2% of repertoires. The TCS score was defined as F50 (clonal expansion) divided by E x V (chaos), with BLOSUM62-based TCRdist calculated between CDR3 peptides within each V-J. Welch's t-statistics and random forest reduced around 520 V-J features to around 14, which were used in a naive Bayes classifier (R e1071). TCRdb reran the public reads through fastp at Q25 and MiXCR, keeping productive beta chains. Identical CDR3 proteins give one entry, which carries the most common genes and DNA. TCRdb's processing, not the authors' own work, is the source of the V and J calls. The sample has 550,000 to 600,000 distinct CDR3 sequences on record, around 14% of them singletons. The ten largest clones add up to roughly 7.1% of the sample.

The TCR comes from a woman aged 18-30 years with Graves' ophthalmopathy. This receptor chain uses TRBV28 and TRBJ2-2; no D segment can be confidently identified. Sequenced: blood. CDR3 region: CASTPRPRSAGELFF. The sequenced DNA is TGTGCCAGCACCCCCAGGCCCAGGTCCGCCGGGGAGCTGTTTTTT.